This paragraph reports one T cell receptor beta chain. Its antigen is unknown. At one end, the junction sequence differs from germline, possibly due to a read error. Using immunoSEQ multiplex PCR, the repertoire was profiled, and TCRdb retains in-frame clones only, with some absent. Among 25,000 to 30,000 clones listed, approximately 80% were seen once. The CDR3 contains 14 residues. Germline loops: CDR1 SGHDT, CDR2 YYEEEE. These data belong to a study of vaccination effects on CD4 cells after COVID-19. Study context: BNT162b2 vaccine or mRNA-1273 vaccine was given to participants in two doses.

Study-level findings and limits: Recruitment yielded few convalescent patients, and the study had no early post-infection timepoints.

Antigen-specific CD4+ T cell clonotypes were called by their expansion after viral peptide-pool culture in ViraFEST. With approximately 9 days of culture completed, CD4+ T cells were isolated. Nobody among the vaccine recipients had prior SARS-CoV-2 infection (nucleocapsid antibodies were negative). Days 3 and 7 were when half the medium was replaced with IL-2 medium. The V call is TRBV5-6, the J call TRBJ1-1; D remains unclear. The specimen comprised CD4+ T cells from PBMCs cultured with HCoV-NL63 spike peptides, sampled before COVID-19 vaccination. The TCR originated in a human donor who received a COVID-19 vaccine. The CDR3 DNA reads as TGTGCCAGCACCTTGGCAGCCACGAACACTGAAGCTTTCTTT. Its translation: CASTLAATNTEAFF.